The sequence of this T cell receptor beta chain was determined in a study of T cell clonality in common variable immunodeficiency. Points from the study as a whole: Fewer deletions and N-nucleotide insertions were reportedly seen in common variable immunodeficiency TCR beta sequences.

The CDR3 has 15 amino acids. Per germline, CDR1 SGHVS and CDR2 FNYEAQ. The J segment lost 4 bases and the V segment lost 4 bases, leaving 4 bases of the junction unmatched. The repertoire was sequenced with immunoSEQ multiplex PCR; TCRdb's copy has only in-frame clones and lacks some. This sample carries about 42,000 clones, none of them present only once. This clone was seen a handful of times. Its specificity is unknown. The read is 3 residues too short to cover the CDR3 end, so that end is filled in from the germline J gene. This sequence originates from a human donor with common variable immunodeficiency. V usage is TRBV7-6 and J usage is TRBJ2-3, with 11 bases that match TRBD2. The sample was peripheral blood mononuclear cells. The CDR3 loop reads CASSYLAGGADTQYF. CDR3 DNA (partial): TGTGCCAGCAGCTACCTAGCGGGGGGCGCAGATACG.